The 2 T cell receptor beta chains below were found in one sample sequenced in a study of T-cell memory formation after mild COVID-19. TCRdb analysed the 5' RACE reads with MiXCR anew, one entry per CDR3 protein. The sample holds under 300,000 distinct CDR3 sequences, 7.5% to 9.5% seen once. The sequenced material came from PBMCs or a T cell subset sorted from them (not recorded which). The receptors here all came from a man aged 18 to 30 who had mild COVID-19 (a few samples of this study predate the infection). Cell type and time point are not known.

V and J are TRBV7-9 and TRBJ1-4; 7 bases agree with TRBD1. V shed 4 bases and J 7 bases; nucleotides not matched to a gene: 6. From germline, CDR1 is SEHNR and CDR2 FQNEAQ (reference sequence). CDR3 size: 14 residues. For the CDR3, the DNA is TGTGCCAGCAGCTCCACAGGGGTCGTTGAAAAACTGTTTTTT. Protein product: CASSSTGVVEKLFF.

There are many counts of this clonotype. The rearrangement uses TRBV7-6 and TRBJ1-1; D may be TRBD1 (5 bases). Germline V lookup: CDR1 SGHVS, CDR2 FNYEAQ. V gave up 5 bases and J gave up 4 bases, with 20 bases separating them. The CDR3 loop spans 16 amino acids. The CDR3 spells CASSPAFGDRGTEAFF. For the CDR3, the DNA is TGTGCCAGCAGCCCGGCTTTCGGGGATAGGGGCACTGAAGCTTTCTTT.